The 21 T cell receptor beta chains in this list originate from one sample, sequenced in a study of vaccination effects on CD4 cells after COVID-19. Prior to sequencing, the ViraFEST assay stimulated PBMC with viral peptide pools, which expanded the antigen-specific CD4+ T cells. The authors isolated CD4+ T cells after about 10 days of culture. Vaccine recipients had no previous SARS-CoV-2 infection; their nucleocapsid antibodies were negative. Using immunoSEQ multiplex PCR, the repertoire was profiled, and TCRdb retains in-frame clones only, with some absent. Seen here are roughly 21,000 clones, under 85% observed once, and the top ten hold around 28%. These receptors are not linked to any known antigen. The sequencing here drew on CD4+ T cells from PBMCs cultured with HCoV-NL63 spike peptides, taken before COVID-19 vaccination. The receptors here all came from a human donor who received a COVID-19 vaccine.

This clone was observed a few times. V is TRBV3-1 (or the pseudogene TRBV3-2) and J is TRBJ2-7; 14 nucleotides align to TRBD2. With 3 bases clipped from V and 5 bases from J, the junction kept 12 bases outside the gene matches. This CDR3 spans 18 amino acids. Germline V lookup: CDR1 LGHDT, CDR2 YNNKEL (reference sequence). CDR3 nucleotide sequence: TGTGCCAGCAGCCACGGATTGGGACTAGCGGGAGCTGGGGACGAGCAGTACTTC. This encodes CASSHGLGLAGAGDEQYF.

V gene TRBV6-5 combines with J gene TRBJ2-3; D assignment may be TRBD1 or TRBD2 (6 bases each). CDR1 MNHEY and CDR2 SVGAGI come from the germline V gene. V was shortened by 7 bases and J by 2 bases, with 16 bases between the two germline ends. CDR3 size: 15 residues. CDR3 nucleotides: TGTGCCAGCACAGAAAGGGGGGCAGTCACAGATACGCAGTATTTT. Translating it yields CASTERGAVTDTQYF.

The chain joins TRBV4-3 to TRBJ2-1, with 9 bases that match TRBD2. CDR1 is LGHNA, CDR2 YSLEER, per germline. This CDR3 has 17 amino acids. The V segment lost 3 bases and the J segment 3 bases; nucleotides outside the gene matches: 9. Here the CDR3 DNA reads TGCGCCAGCAGCCACTTTTTTAGCGGGGGAGACTACAATGAGCAGTTCTTC. This sequence encodes CASSHFFSGGDYNEQFF.

The gene calls are TRBV28 and TRBJ2-1; a weak D match, TRBD1 (5 bases). With 6 bases removed from V and 4 bases from J, the gap between germline ends came to 16 bases. This CDR3 region has 15 residues. Per germline, CDR1 MDHEN and CDR2 SYDVKM. This chain's CDR3 is CASSLLTKGYNEQFF. The CDR3, as DNA: TGTGCCAGCAGCCTTCTCACGAAGGGGTACAATGAGCAGTTCTTC.

The chain employs TRBV5-1 and TRBJ2-5, with D perhaps given as TRBD1 or TRBD2 (6 bases each). Germline CDR1 reads SGHRS; CDR2 reads YFSETQ. This CDR3 has 13 residues. Trimming removed 5 bases at V and 5 bases at J, with 13 bases between. DNA of the CDR3: TGCGCCAGCAGGAAGGGGGGAGGCGAGACCCAGTACTTC. Protein product: CASRKGGGETQYF.

The gene calls are TRBV2 and TRBJ1-5, with D unresolved. This CDR3 is built from 15 residues. V was clipped by 2 bases and J by 3 bases, with 11 bases between them. Germline-derived CDR1 and CDR2 are SNHLY and FYNNEI. The CDR3 protein is CASSERIGFNQPQHF. In DNA form, the CDR3 reads TGTGCCAGCAGTGAACGGATCGGCTTCAATCAGCCCCAGCATTTT.

This clone turned up a few times. The chain recombines TRBV6-5 with TRBJ2-7; 9 bases are shared with TRBD1. Trimming cost V 5 bases and J 1 base; bases outside gene matches: 3. Germline lookup yields CDR1 MNHEY and CDR2 SVGAGI. This CDR3 has 14 residues. The CDR3 sequence: CASSPGQGSYEQYF. The CDR3 nucleotides are TGTGCCAGCAGTCCTGGACAGGGGTCCTACGAGCAGTACTTC.

This clone occurred a few times. The rearrangement joins TRBV5-1 to TRBJ1-1; D is uncertain. The CDR3 spans 14 residues. V shed 3 bases and J shed 4 bases, with 13 bases lying between them. The germline V gene has CDR1 SGHRS and CDR2 YFSETQ. CDR3 region: CASSWVTDGTEAFF. In nucleotides, the CDR3 is TGCGCCAGCAGCTGGGTAACTGACGGCACTGAAGCTTTCTTT.

By share, this clone ranks as medium-sized (0.01 to 0.1%). The rearrangement links TRBV28 to TRBJ1-1, with D unresolved. This CDR3 is built from 13 residues. Germline CDR1 is MDHEN and CDR2 is SYDVKM. Trimming cost V 3 bases and J 1 base, with 6 bases left between them. Here the CDR3 reads CASSFRRNTEAFF. In DNA, the CDR3 is TGTGCCAGCAGTTTCCGGCGGAACACTGAAGCTTTCTTT.

The chain has TRBV9 and TRBJ1-1; TRBD1 aligns across 7 bases. The V gene's germline CDR1 is SGDLS and CDR2 YYNGEE. The CDR3 runs 14 residues. J was trimmed by 14 bases and V by 4 bases; bases with no gene match: 17. Written as DNA, the CDR3 is TGTGCCAGCAGCTCCCAGGGGGTTGGGTTTCGGGTCTTCTTT. Encoded protein: CASSSQGVGFRVFF.

The chain uses TRBV2 and TRBJ1-5; 8 nucleotides agree with TRBD1. Germline trimming cut 8 bases from V and 0 bases from J; bases unmatched to any gene: 3. CDR1 and CDR2 from the germline V gene are SNHLY and FYNNEI. This CDR3 comprises 14 residues. CDR3 residues: CASRQGNSNQPQHF. CDR3 DNA sequence: TGTGCCAGCCGACAGGGGAATAGCAATCAGCCCCAGCATTTT.

This clone was detected only a few times. V and J are TRBV10-1 and TRBJ1-4; D possibly corresponds to TRBD1 (6 bases). Germline V gene data show CDR1 as WNHNN and CDR2 as SYGVQD (reference sequence). CDR3 length: 15 amino acids. Trimming removed 0 bases from V and 5 bases from J, with 10 bases in between. The CDR3 region is CASSESEGVNEKLFF. CDR3 nucleotides: TGCGCCAGCAGTGAGTCGGAGGGGGTGAATGAAAAACTGTTTTTT.

The V call is TRBV11-2, the J call TRBJ2-2, with unresolved D. CDR3 length: 15 amino acids. Germline CDR1 and CDR2: SGHAT and FQNNGV. Trimming removed 2 bases from V and 1 base from J, with 8 bases in between. The CDR3 sequence: CASSLRNRNTGELFF. The CDR3 DNA follows: TGTGCCAGCAGCTTACGTAACAGGAACACCGGGGAGCTGTTTTTT.

This rearrangement joins TRBV10-3 to TRBJ2-7, with 10 bases fitting TRBD2. This CDR3 has 15 amino acids. Losses at the gene ends were 2 bases for V and 6 bases for J; bases not matched to a gene: 7. CDR1 and CDR2 from the germline V gene are ENHRY and SYGVKD. This chain's CDR3 is CAISERVVAGGEQYF. In DNA, the CDR3 is TGTGCCATCAGTGAGAGGGTGGTAGCGGGGGGCGAGCAGTACTTC.

This sequence joins TRBV7-2 and TRBJ2-4, with TRBD2 as a possible D gene (5 bases). V was pared by 3 bases and J by 7 bases, with 13 bases between. Germline assignment: CDR1 SGHTA and CDR2 FQGNSA. CDR3 length: 14 amino acids. The CDR3 is CASSFQETRNIQYF. CDR3 nucleotides: TGTGCCAGCAGCTTTCAAGAAACTAGGAACATTCAGTACTTC.

In this sample, this clone turned up once. The V and J genes are TRBV6-6 and TRBJ1-3; D is perhaps TRBD1 (5 bases). In germline, CDR1 is MNHNY, CDR2 SVGAGI (reference sequence). The germline V and J ends were trimmed by 4 bases and 4 bases, with 14 bases remaining between them. The CDR3 is made up of 15 amino acids. The CDR3 DNA follows: TGTGCCAGCAGTTCTCCGGGGGTGGTCGGAAACACCATATATTTT. Its protein is CASSSPGVVGNTIYF.

The gene calls are TRBV7-2 and TRBJ2-3, with 9 positions matching TRBD2. This CDR3 is built from 17 residues. Germline assignment: CDR1 SGHTA and CDR2 FQGNSA. V lost 1 base and J lost 5; bases outside the gene matches: 10. CDR3 sequence: CASSLVEAGGLGDTQYF. The CDR3 region has the DNA TGTGCCAGCAGCTTAGTTGAGGCGGGGGGGCTTGGAGATACGCAGTATTTT.

There are a few counts of this clone. This chain links TRBV11-2 with TRBJ2-2, with D possibly TRBD1 on 6 matching bases. Between the trimmed V and J ends, which lost 4 bases and 1 base, there was a span of 10 bases. From germline, CDR1 is SGHAT and CDR2 FQNNGV. The CDR3 runs to 15 residues. In DNA form, the CDR3 reads TGTGCCAGCAGCTCCCAACAGGGGAACACCGGGGAGCTGTTTTTT. Translated: CASSSQQGNTGELFF.

The chain couples TRBV30 to TRBJ2-3; TRBD1 or TRBD2 may be the D gene (5 bases each). V lost 5 bases to trimming and J lost 4 bases, with 22 bases between them. The germline CDR1 and CDR2 sequences are GTSNPN and SVGIG (reference sequence). This CDR3 is built from 16 residues. The CDR3 DNA reads TGTGCCTGGGGTTCACAGGCCCTCCGGGGTGCAGATACGCAGTATTTT. This gives the protein CAWGSQALRGADTQYF.

The chain links TRBV5-4 to TRBJ2-7; D might be TRBD1 (6 bases). Between the trimmed V and J ends, which lost 3 bases and 3 bases, there was a span of 10 bases. CDR3 length: 13 amino acids. Germline CDR1 SGHNT, CDR2 YYREEE (reference sequence). This chain's CDR3 is CASSSDRGYEQYF. The CDR3 nucleotides are TGTGCCAGCAGCTCGGACAGAGGCTACGAGCAGTACTTC.

This clone turned up a few times. The genes are TRBV28 and TRBJ1-5; D is undetermined. The CDR3 runs 13 residues. The germline V gene encodes CDR1 MDHEN and CDR2 SYDVKM. The germline V and J ends were trimmed by 6 bases and 4 bases, with 10 bases remaining between them. The CDR3 protein is CASRPGRNQPQHF. The CDR3 region has the DNA TGTGCCAGCAGACCCGGACGGAATCAGCCCCAGCATTTT.